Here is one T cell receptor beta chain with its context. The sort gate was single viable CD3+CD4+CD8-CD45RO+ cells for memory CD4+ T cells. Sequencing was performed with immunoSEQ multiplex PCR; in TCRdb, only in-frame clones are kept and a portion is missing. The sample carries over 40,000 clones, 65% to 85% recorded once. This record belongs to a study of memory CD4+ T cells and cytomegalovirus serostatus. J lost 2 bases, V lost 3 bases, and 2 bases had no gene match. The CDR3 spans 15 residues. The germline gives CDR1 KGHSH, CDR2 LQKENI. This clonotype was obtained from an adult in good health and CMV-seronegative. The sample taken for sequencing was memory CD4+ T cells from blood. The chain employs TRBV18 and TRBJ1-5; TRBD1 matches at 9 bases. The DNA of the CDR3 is TGTGCCAGCTCACCGGACAGGGGTGGCAATCAGCCCCAGCATTTT. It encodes CASSPDRGGNQPQHF.